This TCR beta chain was found in a study of blood T cell repertoires in COVID-19. The CDR3 spans 15 residues. Germline V CDR1 and CDR2: SGHAT, FQNNGV. V lost 2 bases, J lost 6 bases, and 6 bases stayed unmatched. Assay: immunoSEQ multiplex PCR; the TCRdb copy retains only in-frame clones and omits some. The sample yields around 95,000 clones, over 70% seen once. This receptor was identified in a woman older than 75 with acute or convalescent COVID-19. The rearrangement links TRBV11-2 to TRBJ2-1; TRBD2 agrees at 8 bases. Sequenced input: peripheral blood. The CDR3 DNA sequence: TGTGCCAGCAGCTTATTGGCGGGGGGTGGCAATGAGCAGTTCTTC. It encodes CASSLLAGGGNEQFF.